This entry features one T cell receptor (beta chain) sequence. Its antigen is unidentified. This entry is derived from a study of cytomegalovirus exposure and HLA in healthy donors. Findings of the study overall: A few chains linked to CMV were shown in vitro to be specific for CMV antigens.

Trimming left V 0 bases short and J 4 bases short, with 13 bases between. CDR1 SGHKS and CDR2 YYEKEE come from the germline V gene (reference sequence). This CDR3 is 15 amino acids long. Repertoires were generated with immunoSEQ multiplex PCR, while TCRdb's copy carries only in-frame clones and drops some. There are 100,000 to 150,000 clones in the sample; around 90% occur only once, and approximately 2% lies in the top ten. The receptor comes from a woman between 18 and 30 years old in good health and CMV-seronegative. This chain uses TRBV5-5 with TRBJ2-5; maybe TRBD1 (6 bases). Source material: PBMCs. CDR3 in amino acids: CASSLVSGGVETQYF. CDR3 DNA: TGTGCCAGCAGCTTGGTGTCTGGGGGCGTAGAGACCCAGTACTTC.